This T cell receptor (beta chain) was found in a study of T cells in Graves' hyperthyroidism and ophthalmopathy. The sample holds a few counts of this clonotype. The antigen remains undetermined. Isolation of PBMCs was performed on around 10 ml fresh peripheral blood. General study findings and limits: Within blood appeared most thyroid clonotypes that had expanded above 0.001. The model forecast ophthalmopathy, anticipating it by a median around 6.4 months before onset.

The CDR3 loop spans 15 amino acids. In germline, CDR1 is LGHDT, CDR2 YNNKEL (reference sequence). Trimming removed 5 bases from V and 3 bases from J; junction bases left unmatched: 8. RNA transcripts were the template for amplifying TCR beta CDR3 regions. Initially, a first-round RT-PCR of the TCR CDR3 employed the HTBI primer set. TCRdb re-called the multiplex PCR reads through MiXCR, storing one row per CDR3 protein. Here the sample spans nearly 600,000 distinct CDR3 sequences, 14% being singletons. The source material was blood. The receptor comes from a woman aged 25 to 39 with Graves' hyperthyroidism that later progressed to Graves' ophthalmopathy. The chain employs TRBV3-1 and TRBJ2-3; 7 nucleotides agree with TRBD1. The CDR3 here is CASSYRTGSTDTQYF. The CDR3 nucleotides are TGTGCCAGCAGCTACAGGACAGGTTCGACAGATACGCAGTATTTT.